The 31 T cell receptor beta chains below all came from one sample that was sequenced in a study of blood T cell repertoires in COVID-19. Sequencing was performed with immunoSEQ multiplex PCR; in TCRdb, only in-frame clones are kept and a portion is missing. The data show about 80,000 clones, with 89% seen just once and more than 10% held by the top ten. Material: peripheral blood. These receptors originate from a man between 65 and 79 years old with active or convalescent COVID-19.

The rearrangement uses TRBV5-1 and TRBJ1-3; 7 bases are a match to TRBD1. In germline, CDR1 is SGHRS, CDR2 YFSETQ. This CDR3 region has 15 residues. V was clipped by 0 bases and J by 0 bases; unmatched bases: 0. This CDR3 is CASSLEGASGNTIYF. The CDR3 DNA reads TGCGCCAGCAGCTTGGAGGGGGCCTCTGGAAACACCATATATTTT.

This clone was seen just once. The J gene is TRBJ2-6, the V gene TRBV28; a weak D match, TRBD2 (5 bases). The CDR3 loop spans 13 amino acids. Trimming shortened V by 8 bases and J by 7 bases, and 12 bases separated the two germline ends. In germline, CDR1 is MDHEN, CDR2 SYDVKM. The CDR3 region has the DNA TGTGCCAGCCTTTTTTCGGGAGCCAACGTCCTGACTTTC. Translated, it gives CASLFSGANVLTF.

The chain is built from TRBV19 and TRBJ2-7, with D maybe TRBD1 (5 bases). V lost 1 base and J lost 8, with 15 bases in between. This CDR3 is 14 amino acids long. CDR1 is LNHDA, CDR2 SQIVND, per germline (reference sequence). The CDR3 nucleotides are TGTGCCAGTAGTATAGGAGGACAAAACCAGAAGCAGTACTTC. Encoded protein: CASSIGGQNQKQYF.

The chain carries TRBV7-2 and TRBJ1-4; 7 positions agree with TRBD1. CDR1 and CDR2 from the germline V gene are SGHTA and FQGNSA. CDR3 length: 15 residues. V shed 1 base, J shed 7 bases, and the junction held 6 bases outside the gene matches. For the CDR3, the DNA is TGTGCCAGCAGCTTAGGTCGACAGGGTGGTGAAAAACTGTTTTTT. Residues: CASSLGRQGGEKLFF.

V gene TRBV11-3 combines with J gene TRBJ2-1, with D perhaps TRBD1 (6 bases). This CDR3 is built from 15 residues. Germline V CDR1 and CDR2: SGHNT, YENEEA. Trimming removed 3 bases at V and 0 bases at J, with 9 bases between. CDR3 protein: CASSFTRGSYNEQFF. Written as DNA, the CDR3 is TGTGCCAGCAGCTTTACCAGGGGCTCCTACAATGAGCAGTTCTTC.

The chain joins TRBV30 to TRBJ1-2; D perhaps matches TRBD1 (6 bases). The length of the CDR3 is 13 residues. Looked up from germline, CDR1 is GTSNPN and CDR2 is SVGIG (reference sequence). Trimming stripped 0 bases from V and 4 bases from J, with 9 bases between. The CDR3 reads CAWSVQGSYGYTF. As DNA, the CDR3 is TGTGCCTGGAGTGTACAGGGATCCTATGGCTACACCTTC.

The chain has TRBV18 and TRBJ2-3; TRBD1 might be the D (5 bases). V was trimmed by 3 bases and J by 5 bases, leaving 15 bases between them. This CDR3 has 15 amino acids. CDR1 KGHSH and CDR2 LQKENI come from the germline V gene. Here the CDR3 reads CASSPGVQGGDTQYF. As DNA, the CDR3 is TGTGCCAGCTCACCCGGAGTGCAGGGTGGAGATACGCAGTATTTT.

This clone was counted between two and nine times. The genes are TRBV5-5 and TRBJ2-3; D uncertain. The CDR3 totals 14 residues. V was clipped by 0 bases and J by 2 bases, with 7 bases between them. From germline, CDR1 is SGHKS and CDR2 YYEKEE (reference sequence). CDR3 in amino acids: CASSLAPNTDTQYF. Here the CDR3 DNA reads TGTGCCAGCAGCTTGGCCCCCAACACAGATACGCAGTATTTT.

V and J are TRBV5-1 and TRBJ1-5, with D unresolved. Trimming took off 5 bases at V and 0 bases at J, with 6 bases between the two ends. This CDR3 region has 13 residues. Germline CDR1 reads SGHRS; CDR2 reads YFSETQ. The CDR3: CASSSDSNQPQHF. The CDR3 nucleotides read TGCGCCAGCAGTTCAGATAGCAATCAGCCCCAGCATTTT. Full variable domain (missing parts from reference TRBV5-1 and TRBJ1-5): KAGVTQTPRYLIKTRGQQVTLSCSPISGHRSVSWYQQTPGQGLQFLFEYFSETQRNKGNFPGRFSGRQFSNSRSEMNVSTLELGDSALYLCASSSDSNQPQHFGDGTRLSIL.

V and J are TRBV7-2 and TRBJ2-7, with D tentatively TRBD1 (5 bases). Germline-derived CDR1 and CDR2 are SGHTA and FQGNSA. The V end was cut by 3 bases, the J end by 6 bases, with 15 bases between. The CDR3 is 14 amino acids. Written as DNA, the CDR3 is TGTGCCAGCAGCTTCCAGGGTAGTGATGGCGAGCAGTACTTC. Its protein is CASSFQGSDGEQYF. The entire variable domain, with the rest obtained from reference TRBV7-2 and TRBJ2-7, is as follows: GAGVSQSPSNKVTEKGKDVELRCDPISGHTALYWYRQSLGQGLEFLIYFQGNSAPDKSGLPSDRFSAERTGGSVSTLTIQRTQQEDSAVYLCASSFQGSDGEQYFGPGTRLTVT.

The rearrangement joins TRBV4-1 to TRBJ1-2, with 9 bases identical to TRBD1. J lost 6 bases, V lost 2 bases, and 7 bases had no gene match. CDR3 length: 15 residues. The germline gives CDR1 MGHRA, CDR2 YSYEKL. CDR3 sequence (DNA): TGCGCCAGCAGCCAATTTACCGGGACAGGGAATGGCTACACCTTC. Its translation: CASSQFTGTGNGYTF.

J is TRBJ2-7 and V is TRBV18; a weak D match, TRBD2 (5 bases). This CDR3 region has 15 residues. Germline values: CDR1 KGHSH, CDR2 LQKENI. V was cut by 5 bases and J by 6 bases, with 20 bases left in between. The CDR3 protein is CASSLAGSGLGEQYF. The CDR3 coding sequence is TGTGCCAGCTCATTAGCCGGCTCGGGGTTAGGCGAGCAGTACTTC.

In DNA, the CDR3 is TGCGCCAGCAGCCTCGAAGGGGGAATCACAGATACGCAGTATTTT. Translating it yields CASSLEGGITDTQYF. This chain joins TRBV5-1 and TRBJ2-3; maybe TRBD1 (6 bases). V was shortened by 4 bases and J by 2 bases, with 14 bases between the two germline ends. CDR1 and CDR2 from the germline V gene are SGHRS and YFSETQ. CDR3 length: 15 residues.

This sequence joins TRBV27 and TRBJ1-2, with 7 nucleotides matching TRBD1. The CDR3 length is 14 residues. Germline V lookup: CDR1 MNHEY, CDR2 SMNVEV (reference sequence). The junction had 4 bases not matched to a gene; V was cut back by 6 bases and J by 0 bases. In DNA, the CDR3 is TGTGCCAGCAGGAGGGGACAGCCTAACTATGGCTACACCTTC. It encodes CASRRGQPNYGYTF.

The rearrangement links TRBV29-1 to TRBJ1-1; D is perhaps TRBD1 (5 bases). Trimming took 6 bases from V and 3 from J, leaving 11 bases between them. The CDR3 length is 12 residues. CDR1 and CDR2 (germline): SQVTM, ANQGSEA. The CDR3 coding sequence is TGCAGCGTCTCACGGGGGGACACTGAAGCTTTCTTT. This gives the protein CSVSRGDTEAFF.

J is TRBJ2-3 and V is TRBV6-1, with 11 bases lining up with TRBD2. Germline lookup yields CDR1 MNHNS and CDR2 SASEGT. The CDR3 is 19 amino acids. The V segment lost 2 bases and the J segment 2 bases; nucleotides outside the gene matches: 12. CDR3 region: CASSESLRLAGTNTDTQYF. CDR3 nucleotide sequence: TGTGCCAGCAGTGAAAGTCTCCGACTAGCGGGGACCAACACAGATACGCAGTATTTT.

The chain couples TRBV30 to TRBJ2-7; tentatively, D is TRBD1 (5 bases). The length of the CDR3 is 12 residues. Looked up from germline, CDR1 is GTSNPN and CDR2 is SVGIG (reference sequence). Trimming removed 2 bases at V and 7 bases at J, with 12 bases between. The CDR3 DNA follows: TGTGCCTGGAGTCTGGTAAGGGGAGAGCAGTACTTC. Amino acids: CAWSLVRGEQYF.

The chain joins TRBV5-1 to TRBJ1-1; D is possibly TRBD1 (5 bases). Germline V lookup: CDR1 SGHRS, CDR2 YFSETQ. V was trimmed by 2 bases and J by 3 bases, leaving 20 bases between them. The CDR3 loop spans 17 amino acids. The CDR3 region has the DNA TGCGCCAGCAGCTTACCCCCCTCTGGGGGGAGGGACACTGAAGCTTTCTTT. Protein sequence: CASSLPPSGGRDTEAFF.

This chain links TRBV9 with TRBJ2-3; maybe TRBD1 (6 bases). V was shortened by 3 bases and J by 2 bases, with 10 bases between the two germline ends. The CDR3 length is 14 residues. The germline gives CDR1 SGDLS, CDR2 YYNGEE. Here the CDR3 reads CASSALGATDTQYF. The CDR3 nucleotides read TGTGCCAGCAGCGCCCTGGGGGCCACAGATACGCAGTATTTT.

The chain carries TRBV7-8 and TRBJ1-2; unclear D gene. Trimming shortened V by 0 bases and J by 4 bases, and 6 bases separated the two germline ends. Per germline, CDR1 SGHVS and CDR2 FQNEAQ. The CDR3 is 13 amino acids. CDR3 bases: TGTGCCAGCAGCTTAGCCGGGTTCTATGGCTACACCTTC. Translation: CASSLAGFYGYTF.

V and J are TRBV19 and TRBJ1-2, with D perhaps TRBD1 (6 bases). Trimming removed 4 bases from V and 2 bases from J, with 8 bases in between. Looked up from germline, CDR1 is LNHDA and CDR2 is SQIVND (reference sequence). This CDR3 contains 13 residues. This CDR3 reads CASSRTANYGYTF. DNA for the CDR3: TGTGCCAGTAGTAGGACAGCAAACTATGGCTACACCTTC. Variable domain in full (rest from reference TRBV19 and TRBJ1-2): DGGITQSPKYLFRKEGQNVTLSCEQNLNHDAMYWYRQDPGQGLRLIYYSQIVNDFQKGDIAEGYSVSREKKESFPLTVTSAQKNPTAFYLCASSRTANYGYTFGSGTRLTVV.

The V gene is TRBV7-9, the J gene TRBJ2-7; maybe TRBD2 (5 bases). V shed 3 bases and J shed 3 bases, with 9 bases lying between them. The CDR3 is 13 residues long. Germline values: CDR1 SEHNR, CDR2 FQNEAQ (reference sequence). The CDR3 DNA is TGTGCCAGCAGCTTGAGGGCCAGCTACGAGCAGTACTTC. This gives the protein CASSLRASYEQYF.

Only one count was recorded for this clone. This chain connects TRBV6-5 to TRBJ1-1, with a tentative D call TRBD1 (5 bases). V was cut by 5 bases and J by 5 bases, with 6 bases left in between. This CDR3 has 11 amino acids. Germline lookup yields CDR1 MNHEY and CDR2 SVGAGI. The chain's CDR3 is CASSRGTEAFF. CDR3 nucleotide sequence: TGTGCCAGCAGTAGGGGAACTGAAGCTTTCTTT.

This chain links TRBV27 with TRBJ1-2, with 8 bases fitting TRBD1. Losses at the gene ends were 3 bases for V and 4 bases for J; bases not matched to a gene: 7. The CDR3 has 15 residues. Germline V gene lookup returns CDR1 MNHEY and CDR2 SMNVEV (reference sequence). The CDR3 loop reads CASSFSGQGAYGYTF. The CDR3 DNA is TGTGCCAGCAGTTTTTCCGGACAGGGAGCCTATGGCTACACCTTC.

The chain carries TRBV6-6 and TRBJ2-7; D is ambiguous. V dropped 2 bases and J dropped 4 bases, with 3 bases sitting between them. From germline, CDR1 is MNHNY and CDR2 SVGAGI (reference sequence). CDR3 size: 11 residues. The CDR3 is CASSYAYEQYF. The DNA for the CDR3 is TGTGCCAGCAGTTACGCGTACGAGCAGTACTTC.

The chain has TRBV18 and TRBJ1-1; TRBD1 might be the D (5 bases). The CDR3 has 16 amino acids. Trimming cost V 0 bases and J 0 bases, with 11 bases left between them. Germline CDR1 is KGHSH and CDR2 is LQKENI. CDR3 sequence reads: CASSPPRQGLNTEAFF. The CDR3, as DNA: TGTGCCAGCTCACCACCGCGGCAGGGCCTGAACACTGAAGCTTTCTTT.

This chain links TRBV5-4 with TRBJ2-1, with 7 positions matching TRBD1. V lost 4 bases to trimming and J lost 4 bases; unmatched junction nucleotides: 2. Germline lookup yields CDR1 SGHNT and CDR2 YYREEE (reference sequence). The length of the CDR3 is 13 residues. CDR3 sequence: CASSDRAYNEQFF. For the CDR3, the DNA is TGTGCCAGCAGCGACAGGGCTTACAATGAGCAGTTCTTC.

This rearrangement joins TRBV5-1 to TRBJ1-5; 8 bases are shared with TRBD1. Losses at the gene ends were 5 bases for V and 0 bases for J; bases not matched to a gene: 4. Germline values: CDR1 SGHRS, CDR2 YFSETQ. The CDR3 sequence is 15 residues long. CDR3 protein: CASRLTGDSNQPQHF. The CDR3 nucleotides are TGCGCCAGCAGGTTGACAGGGGATAGCAATCAGCCCCAGCATTTT.

As DNA, the CDR3 is TGTGCCAGCTCACCACCCTGGCAGGGGGGTAATTCACCCCTCCACTTT. It yields the protein CASSPPWQGGNSPLHF. This chain uses TRBV18 with TRBJ1-6; 7 bases are a match to TRBD1. J lost 6 bases, V lost 0 bases, and 5 bases had no gene match. This CDR3 is built from 16 residues. The germline gives CDR1 KGHSH, CDR2 LQKENI.

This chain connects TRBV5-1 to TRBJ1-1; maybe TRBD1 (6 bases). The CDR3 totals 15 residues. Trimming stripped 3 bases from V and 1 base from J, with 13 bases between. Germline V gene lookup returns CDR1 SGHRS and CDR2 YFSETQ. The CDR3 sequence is CASSSTGQWNTEAFF. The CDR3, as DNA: TGCGCCAGCAGCTCCACCGGACAGTGGAACACTGAAGCTTTCTTT. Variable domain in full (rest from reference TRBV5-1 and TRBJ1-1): KAGVTQTPRYLIKTRGQQVTLSCSPISGHRSVSWYQQTPGQGLQFLFEYFSETQRNKGNFPGRFSGRQFSNSRSEMNVSTLELGDSALYLCASSSTGQWNTEAFFGQGTRLTVV.

The CDR3 nucleotides are TGTGCCAGCAGCCAATCGGTGCGCTCTAATGAAAAACTGTTTTTT. Amino acid sequence: CASSQSVRSNEKLFF. The rearrangement links TRBV14 to TRBJ1-4; D ambiguous. There are 15 residues in the CDR3. V lost 2 bases, J lost 3 bases, and 10 bases lay in between. Looked up from germline, CDR1 is SGHDN and CDR2 is FVKESK.